This paragraph covers one T cell receptor (beta chain) sequence. Its antigen is unidentified. From RNA, the CDR3 regions of TCR beta chains were amplified and sequenced. In the first round, RT-PCR was carried out with HTBI primers, and a multiplex PCR formed the second round. TCRdb reprocessed the multiplex PCR reads with MiXCR, giving one entry per CDR3 protein. The sample yields about half a million distinct CDR3 sequences, around an eighth seen once. This sample was taken from a study of Graves' ophthalmopathy and Graves' hyperthyroidism. Findings and caveats of the study: Sensitivity reached approximately 89% and specificity 81.08% for a 13-signature model separating ophthalmopathy from stable hyperthyroidism. In blood, most expanded thyroid clonotypes above 0.001 frequency were also detected.

Clinical symptoms and serum thyroxine were used for diagnosis; TRAb, thyroid ultrasound and orbital computed tomography were also relied on. This CDR3 spans 15 amino acids. Trimming pared 6 bases from V and 4 bases from J, leaving 13 bases between. The germline gives CDR1 MDHEN, CDR2 SYDVKM. The genes are TRBV28 and TRBJ2-6; D gene uncertain. The receptor comes from a woman in her 30s with Graves' ophthalmopathy. Input material: blood. The CDR3 coding sequence is TGTGCCAGCAGACCCGGGTCCCTCGGGGCCAACGTCCTGACTTTC. Amino acid sequence: CASRPGSLGANVLTF.